This TCR beta chain was captured in a study of long-term antiretroviral therapy in people with HIV. They ran version v3.0 of the immunoSEQ assay at survey level. Profiling relied on immunoSEQ multiplex PCR, and the TCRdb table lists in-frame clones only, not all of them. The sample lists about 30,000 clones, around four fifths occurring once. Per the germline V gene, CDR1 is LGHNT and CDR2 is FRNRAP. V shed 0 bases, J shed 0 bases, and the junction held 10 bases outside the gene matches. There are 18 residues in the CDR3. The rearrangement links TRBV12-5 to TRBJ1-1; TRBD1 agrees at 7 bases. The material was unsorted PBMCs, obtained 1.5 years before starting antiretroviral therapy. The receptor's source is a man aged 18 to 30 with HIV. The CDR3 DNA is TGTGCTAGTGGTTTGGTATTGGGCAGGGGGAGGATGAACACTGAAGCTTTCTTT. Translated, it gives CASGLVLGRGRMNTEAFF.